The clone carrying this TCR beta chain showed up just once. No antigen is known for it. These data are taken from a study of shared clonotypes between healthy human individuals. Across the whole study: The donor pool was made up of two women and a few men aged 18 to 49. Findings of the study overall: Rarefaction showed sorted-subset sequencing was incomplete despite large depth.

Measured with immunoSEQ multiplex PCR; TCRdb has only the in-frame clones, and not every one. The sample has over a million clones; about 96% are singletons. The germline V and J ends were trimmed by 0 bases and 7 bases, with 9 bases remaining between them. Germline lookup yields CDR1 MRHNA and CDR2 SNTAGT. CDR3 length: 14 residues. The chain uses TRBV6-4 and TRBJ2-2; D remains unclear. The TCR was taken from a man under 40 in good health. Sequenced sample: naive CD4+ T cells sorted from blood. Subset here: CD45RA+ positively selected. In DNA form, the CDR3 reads TGTGCCAGCAGTGACTCTGGGTCAGGCGGGGAGCTGTTTTTT. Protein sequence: CASSDSGSGGELFF.